The rows below give T cell receptor beta chains drawn from one sample of a study of blood T cell repertoires in COVID-19. Measured with immunoSEQ multiplex PCR; TCRdb has only the in-frame clones, and not every one. The data hold around 250,000 clones, with more than 75% observed a single time. The sample was peripheral blood. These receptors all come from a man aged 80 or over with acute or convalescent COVID-19. Each CDR3 is given with its conserved first and last residue. The order of the fields is J gene, CDR3 length, V gene, clone size, D gene, CDR3 DNA, CDR3 protein. A D gene is named only where the DNA matches it firmly. The size entry is marked missing in some rows and otherwise reads once, few, many or a size class.

J gene: TRBJ2-5; CDR3 length: 15; V gene: TRBV6-1; clone size: .; D gene: .; CDR3 DNA: TGTGCCAGCAGTGAAGCAACGGTTGTCCAAGAGACCCAGTACTTC; CDR3 protein: CASSEATVVQETQYF
J gene: TRBJ1-2; CDR3 length: 16; V gene: TRBV4-1; clone size: few; D gene: TRBD1; CDR3 DNA: TGCGCCAGCAGCCGAGAACCGGGACAGGGAAACTATGGCTACACCTTC; CDR3 protein: CASSREPGQGNYGYTF
J gene: TRBJ1-6; CDR3 length: 16; V gene: TRBV27; clone size: .; D gene: TRBD1; CDR3 DNA: TGTGCCAGCAGTCGTTGGACAGGAGAGTATAATTCACCCCTCCACTTT; CDR3 protein: CASSRWTGEYNSPLHF
J gene: TRBJ1-2; CDR3 length: 13; V gene: TRBV6-5; clone size: .; D gene: TRBD1; CDR3 DNA: TGTGCCAGCAGTAGCCCGGGACAGCTGGGCTACACCTTC; CDR3 protein: CASSSPGQLGYTF
J gene: TRBJ1-5; CDR3 length: 16; V gene: TRBV6-1; clone size: .; D gene: TRBD1; CDR3 DNA: TGTGCCAGCAGTGAAAAGGCTGGGGCAGGGGGTCAGCCCCAGCATTTT; CDR3 protein: CASSEKAGAGGQPQHF
J gene: TRBJ2-7; CDR3 length: 16; V gene: TRBV21-1; clone size: .; D gene: .; CDR3 DNA: TGTGCCAGCAGCAATGCGGCAGAAAATTTCTCCTACGAGCAGTACTTC; CDR3 protein: CASSNAAENFSYEQYF
J gene: TRBJ1-5; CDR3 length: 14; V gene: TRBV2; clone size: .; D gene: .; CDR3 DNA: TGTGCCAGCAGTGGTCCTATCCTTAATCAGCCCCAGCATTTT; CDR3 protein: CASSGPILNQPQHF
J gene: TRBJ2-5; CDR3 length: 13; V gene: TRBV24-1; clone size: .; D gene: .; CDR3 DNA: TGTGCCACCAGTGATTATGGGGAGGAGACCCAGTACTTC; CDR3 protein: CATSDYGEETQYF
J gene: TRBJ1-2; CDR3 length: 12; V gene: TRBV28; clone size: .; D gene: TRBD1; CDR3 DNA: TGTGCCAGCAGTTTAGAGGACAGGGGCTACACCTTC; CDR3 protein: CASSLEDRGYTF
J gene: TRBJ1-6; CDR3 length: 12; V gene: TRBV4-3; clone size: .; D gene: .; CDR3 DNA: TGCGCCAGCAGCCAACCTACGGGACCCCTCCACTTT; CDR3 protein: CASSQPTGPLHF
J gene: TRBJ2-3; CDR3 length: 13; V gene: TRBV5-4; clone size: .; D gene: TRBD2; CDR3 DNA: TGTGCCAGCAGGTCGGGGGGTGGGGATACGCAGTATTTT; CDR3 protein: CASRSGGGDTQYF